Listed below are T cell receptor beta chains from one sample, sequenced in a study of cytomegalovirus exposure and HLA in healthy donors. Repertoires were generated with immunoSEQ multiplex PCR, while TCRdb's copy carries only in-frame clones and drops some. The sample holds about 170,000 clones; 77% are singletons and the top ten take about 1.5%. The sample taken for sequencing was PBMCs. The receptor set was obtained from a woman aged 25 to 39 in good health and CMV-seropositive. Both conserved end residues are part of each CDR3. The D gene is left open where the match is weak.

V	J	D	DNA	CDR3
TRBV5-6	TRBJ1-1	-	TGTGCCAGCAGCTTGCAGGCCCCCACTGAAGCTTTCTTT	CASSLQAPTEAFF
TRBV10-2	TRBJ2-3	TRBD2	TGCGCCACAAGGAGCCCTAGCGGTCCAGATACGCAGTATTTT	CATRSPSGPDTQYF
TRBV30	TRBJ2-3	TRBD2	TGTGCCTGGAGTGCCCTAGCGGGAGCGTCAGATACGCAGTATTTT	CAWSALAGASDTQYF
TRBV7-9	TRBJ1-5	TRBD1	TGTGCCAGCAGCTTAGTAGGGGGACAGGGGGAACAGCCCCAGCATTTT	CASSLVGGQGEQPQHF
TRBV28	TRBJ2-1	-	TGTGCCAGCAGTTTTAGCGGTCAATTGAATGAGCAGTTCTTC	CASSFSGQLNEQFF
TRBV28	TRBJ1-2	TRBD1	TGTGCCAGCAGTTTAGTAGGGACAGGGGGCGCGTTCTATGGCTACACCTTC	CASSLVGTGGAFYGYTF
TRBV10-3	TRBJ1-2	-	TGTGCCATCAAAGTAGGGCAGGGTCTTGACTATGGCTACACCTTC	CAIKVGQGLDYGYTF
TRBV6-1	TRBJ2-5	TRBD2	TGTGCCAGCCCGGCGAGGGGAGGGTCGGTAGAGACCCAGTACTTC	CASPARGGSVETQYF
TRBV28	TRBJ1-5	-	TGTGCCAGCAGTTCAGGTCGGCAGAGCAATCAGCCCCAGCATTTT	CASSSGRQSNQPQHF
TRBV11-2	TRBJ1-2	TRBD1	TGTGCCAGCAGCTACGAGGGGGCCGCATTGGTGTACACCTTC	CASSYEGAALVYTF
TRBV6-5	TRBJ1-2	-	TGTGCCAGCAGTTACGTGGCGGGCTATGGCTACACCTTC	CASSYVAGYGYTF